These 14 T cell receptor beta chains were all obtained from the same sample, sequenced in a study of Graves' ophthalmopathy and Graves' hyperthyroidism. Amplified material comprised TCR beta CDR3 regions derived from RNA transcripts. The workflow started with a first-round RT-PCR run with HTBI primers and then moved on to a second-round multiplex PCR. TCRdb reprocessed the multiplex PCR reads with MiXCR, giving one entry per CDR3 protein. Of almost 750,000 distinct CDR3 sequences listed, roughly 40% were seen once; the top ten hold about 40%. The specimen sequenced was peripheral blood. These receptor sequences come from an adult man with Graves' ophthalmopathy.

This clonotype was counted a few times. V is TRBV7-9 and J is TRBJ2-5, with 9 bases fitting TRBD1. The CDR3 sequence is 15 residues long. V lost 5 bases and J lost 4; bases outside the gene matches: 8. CDR1 is SEHNR and CDR2 is FQNEAQ in the germline V gene (reference sequence). The CDR3 sequence is CASSGWTGVGETQYF. As DNA, the CDR3 is TGTGCCAGCAGCGGCTGGACAGGGGTGGGAGAGACCCAGTACTTC.

This clonotype was recorded at least ten times. The chain couples TRBV20-1 to TRBJ2-7, with no clear D. V lost 3 bases to trimming and J lost 3 bases, with 12 bases between them. This CDR3 contains 13 residues. Germline V gene data show CDR1 as DFQATT and CDR2 as SNEGSKA (reference sequence). The CDR3 DNA sequence: TGCAGTGCTAGCCCCGACGGGCGCTACGAGCAGTACTTC. It encodes CSASPDGRYEQYF.

V gene TRBV30 combines with J gene TRBJ1-1; D unclear. Trimming took 2 bases from V and 0 from J, leaving 7 bases between them. The CDR3 is 13 amino acids. Germline V gene lookup returns CDR1 GTSNPN and CDR2 SVGIG (reference sequence). The CDR3 sequence: CAWSFQLNTEAFF. CDR3 in DNA: TGTGCCTGGAGTTTCCAGTTGAACACTGAAGCTTTCTTT.

A few counts support this clonotype. The junction differs from germline at one of its ends, possibly a read error. The rearrangement uses TRBV10-3 and TRBJ2-2, with a possible D match to TRBD2 (7 bases). The CDR3 spans 15 residues. Per the germline V gene, CDR1 is ENHRY and CDR2 is SYGVKD. The CDR3 coding sequence is TGTGCCAGCAGTTACGGGGGGCAGAGCACCGGGGAGCTGTTTTTT. It specifies CASSYGGQSTGELFF.

This chain uses TRBV11-2 with TRBJ2-5; 8 bases line up with TRBD2. The CDR3 runs 18 residues. V lost 0 bases and J lost 4; bases outside the gene matches: 13. Germline CDR1 and CDR2: SGHAT and FQNNGV. The CDR3 nucleotides read TGTGCCAGCAGCTTAGAATTAAGACCTAGCGGGCGAGGAGAGACCCAGTACTTC. Translation: CASSLELRPSGRGETQYF.

About this clonotype itself: One end of the junction varies from germline; a read error may be responsible. The rearrangement uses TRBV7-6 and TRBJ2-5, with 8 bases matching TRBD2. This CDR3 contains 15 residues. Per germline, CDR1 SGHVS and CDR2 FNYEAQ. This chain's CDR3 is CASSRISGIQGTQYF. The CDR3 nucleotides are TGTGCCAGCAGCCGGATTAGCGGGATCCAAGGGACCCAGTACTTC.

V usage is TRBV15 and J usage is TRBJ1-6; weak D call: TRBD1 (6 bases). CDR1 is LNHNV, CDR2 YYDKDF, per germline (reference sequence). This CDR3 is built from 16 residues. The V and J ends lost 3 bases and 7 bases respectively, with 16 bases between them. CDR3 in amino acids: CATSRLGGGPNSPLHF. The CDR3 DNA reads as TGTGCCACCAGCAGGTTAGGAGGGGGTCCGAATTCACCCCTCCACTTT.

This rearrangement joins TRBV5-1 to TRBJ2-7; 8 bases fit TRBD2. The CDR3 runs to 14 residues. Trimming cost V 3 bases and J 3 bases; bases outside gene matches: 5. Per germline, CDR1 SGHRS and CDR2 YFSETQ. The DNA of the CDR3 is TGCGCCAGCAGCTCAGCGGGAGCCTTCTACGAGCAGTACTTC. It encodes CASSSAGAFYEQYF.

This clonotype was seen once. This chain links TRBV25-1 with TRBJ1-5; 10 nucleotides match TRBD1. The CDR3 has 16 amino acids. Germline V lookup: CDR1 MGHDK, CDR2 SYGVNS. V trimming: 5 bases; J trimming: 6 bases; junction bases outside the gene matches: 10. The CDR3 bases are TGTGCCAGCAGTTTATACGGGGACAGGGGTGGTCAGCCCCAGCATTTT. It translates to CASSLYGDRGGQPQHF. The full variable domain, in which reference TRBV25-1 and TRBJ1-5 provide the parts outside the CDR3, is EADIYQTPRYLVIGTGKKITLECSQTMGHDKMYWYQQDPGMELHLIHYSYGVNSTEKGDLSSESTVSRIRTEHFPLTLESARPSHTSQYLCASSLYGDRGGQPQHFGDGTRLSIL.

About this clonotype: This may arise from a read error, as a much more abundant clone is one base away. V gene TRBV7-8 combines with J gene TRBJ1-6; D is uncertain. Looked up from germline, CDR1 is SGHVS and CDR2 is FQNEAQ. The CDR3 has 16 amino acids. CDR3 sequence: CANSLWAGAANSPLHF. CDR3 nucleotides: TGTGCCAACAGCTTATGGGCAGGTGCGGCCAATTCACCCCTCCACTTT.

This clonotype was detected only a few times. This chain uses TRBV28 with TRBJ1-2; perhaps TRBD1 as D (5 bases). CDR3 length equals 14 residues. Between the trimmed V and J ends, which lost 8 bases and 3 bases, there was a span of 16 bases. Germline loops: CDR1 MDHEN, CDR2 SYDVKM. The CDR3: CASYPGGTDYGYTF. The CDR3 nucleotides read TGTGCCAGCTACCCAGGAGGGACGGACTATGGCTACACCTTC.

This clonotype was counted many times. The chain uses TRBV7-8 and TRBJ2-7; D uncertain. This CDR3 has 12 residues. Between the trimmed V and J ends, which lost 2 bases and 8 bases, there was a span of 10 bases. CDR1 SGHVS and CDR2 FQNEAQ come from the germline V gene. The chain's CDR3 is CASSLSRAKQYF. The CDR3 bases are TGTGCCAGCAGCTTATCCCGGGCAAAGCAGTACTTC.

J is TRBJ2-2 and V is TRBV7-9, with D unclear. This CDR3 comprises 14 residues. Trimming pared 3 bases from V and 6 bases from J, leaving 11 bases between. The germline CDR1 and CDR2 sequences are SEHNR and FQNEAQ (reference sequence). CDR3 loop: CASSLNRYAGELFF. The CDR3 DNA reads as TGTGCCAGCAGCTTGAACCGCTACGCCGGGGAGCTGTTTTTT.

V is TRBV10-3 and J is TRBJ2-5; the match to TRBD2 covers 9 bases. Trimming removed 3 bases from V and 5 bases from J; junction bases left unmatched: 7. The germline V gene has CDR1 ENHRY and CDR2 SYGVKD. This CDR3 contains 15 residues. CDR3 residues: CAISDQLAGPETQYF. The DNA for the CDR3 is TGTGCCATCAGTGATCAACTAGCGGGCCCCGAGACCCAGTACTTC.